This T cell receptor beta chain was documented in a study of tissue T cells after allogeneic stem cell transplantation. Study as a whole: Several lines of graft-versus-host disease therapy were given to all patients, all with gastrointestinal involvement.

Some clones are missing from TCRdb's copy, which holds only in-frame ones; the method was immunoSEQ multiplex PCR. The sample records around 24,000 clones, roughly nine tenths being singletons. Germline V CDR1 and CDR2: SGHNT, YYREEE (reference sequence). Deletions cut 1 base from V and 1 base from J, with 16 bases between. The CDR3 contains 17 residues. The sequencing used blood, collected before transplantation. This TCR came from a male donor older than 55 who later had graft-versus-host disease after an allogeneic stem cell transplant. The J gene is TRBJ2-3, the V gene TRBV5-4; either TRBD1 or TRBD2 may supply D (6 bases each). Here the CDR3 reads CASSLRLSGAGTDTQYF. The CDR3 DNA sequence: TGTGCCAGCAGCTTGCGGCTCTCGGGGGCAGGCACAGATACGCAGTATTTT. Variable domain in full (rest from reference TRBV5-4 and TRBJ2-3): ETGVTQSPTHLIKTRGQQVTLRCSSQSGHNTVSWYQQALGQGPQFIFQYYREEENGRGNFPPRFSGLQFPNYSSELNVNALELDDSALYLCASSLRLSGAGTDTQYFGPGTRLTVL.